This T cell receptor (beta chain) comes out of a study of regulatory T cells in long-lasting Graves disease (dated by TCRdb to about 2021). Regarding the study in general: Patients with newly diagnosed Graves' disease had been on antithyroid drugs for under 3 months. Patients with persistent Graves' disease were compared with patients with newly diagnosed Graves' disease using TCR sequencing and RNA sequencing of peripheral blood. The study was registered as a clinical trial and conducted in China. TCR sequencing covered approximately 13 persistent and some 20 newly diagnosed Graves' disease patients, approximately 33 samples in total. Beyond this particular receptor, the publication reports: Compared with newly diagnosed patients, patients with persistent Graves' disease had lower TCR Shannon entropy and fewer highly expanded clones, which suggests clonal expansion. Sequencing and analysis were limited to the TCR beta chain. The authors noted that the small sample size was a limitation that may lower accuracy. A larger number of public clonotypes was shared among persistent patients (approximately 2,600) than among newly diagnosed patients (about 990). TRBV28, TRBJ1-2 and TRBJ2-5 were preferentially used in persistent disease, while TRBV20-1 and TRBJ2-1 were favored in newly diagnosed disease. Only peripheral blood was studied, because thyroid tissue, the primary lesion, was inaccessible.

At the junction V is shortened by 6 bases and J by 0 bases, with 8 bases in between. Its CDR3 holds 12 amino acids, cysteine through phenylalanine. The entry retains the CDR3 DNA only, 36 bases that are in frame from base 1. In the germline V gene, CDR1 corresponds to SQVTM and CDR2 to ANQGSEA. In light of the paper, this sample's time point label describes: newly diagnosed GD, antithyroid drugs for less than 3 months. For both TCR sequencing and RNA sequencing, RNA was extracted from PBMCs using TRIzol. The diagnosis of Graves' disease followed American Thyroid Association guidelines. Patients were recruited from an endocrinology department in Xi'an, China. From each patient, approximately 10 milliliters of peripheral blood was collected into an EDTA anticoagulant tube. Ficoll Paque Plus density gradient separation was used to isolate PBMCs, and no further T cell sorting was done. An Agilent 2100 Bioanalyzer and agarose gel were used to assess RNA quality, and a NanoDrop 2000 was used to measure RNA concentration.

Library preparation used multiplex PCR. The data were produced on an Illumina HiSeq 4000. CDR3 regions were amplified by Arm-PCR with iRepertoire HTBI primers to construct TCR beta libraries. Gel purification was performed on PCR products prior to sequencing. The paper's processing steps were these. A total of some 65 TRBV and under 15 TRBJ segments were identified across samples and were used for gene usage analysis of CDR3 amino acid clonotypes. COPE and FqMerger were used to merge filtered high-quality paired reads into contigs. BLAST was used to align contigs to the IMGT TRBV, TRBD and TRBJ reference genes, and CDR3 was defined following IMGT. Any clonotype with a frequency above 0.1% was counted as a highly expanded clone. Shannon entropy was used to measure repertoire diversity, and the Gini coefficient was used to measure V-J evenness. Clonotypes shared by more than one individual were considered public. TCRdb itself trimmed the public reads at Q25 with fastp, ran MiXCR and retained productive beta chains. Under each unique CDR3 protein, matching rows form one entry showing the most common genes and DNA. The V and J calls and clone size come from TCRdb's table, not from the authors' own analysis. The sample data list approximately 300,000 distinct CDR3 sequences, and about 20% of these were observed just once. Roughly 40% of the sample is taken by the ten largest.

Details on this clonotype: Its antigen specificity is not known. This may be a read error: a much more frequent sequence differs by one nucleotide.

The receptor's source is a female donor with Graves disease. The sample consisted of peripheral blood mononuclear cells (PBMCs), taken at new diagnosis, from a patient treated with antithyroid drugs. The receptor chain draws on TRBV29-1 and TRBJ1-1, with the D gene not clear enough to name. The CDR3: CSVSGVNTEAFF. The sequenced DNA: TGCAGCGTAAGCGGTGTGAACACTGAAGCTTTCTTT.